The 25 T cell receptor beta chains below come from one sample, sequenced in a study of shared clonotypes between healthy human individuals. The method was immunoSEQ multiplex PCR; TCRdb's version includes in-frame clones alone and lacks a portion of them. The table has a few million clones, approximately 95% seen once. The sample taken for sequencing was naive CD4+ T cells from PBMCs. Stated subset: CD45RA+ positively selected. The receptors were gathered from a man younger than 30 in good health. Some clones in this sample may be carry-over from other donors' samples.

This clone was picked up one time. The genes are TRBV5-1 and TRBJ1-2, with D unclear. V lost 0 bases and J 2 bases, leaving 8 bases between the germline ends. CDR3 length: 14 amino acids. The germline gives CDR1 SGHRS, CDR2 YFSETQ. The CDR3 region is CASSLDSGNYGYTF. In DNA form, the CDR3 reads TGCGCCAGCAGCTTGGATTCGGGAAACTATGGCTACACCTTC.

The chain couples TRBV11-2 to TRBJ2-3; TRBD2 matches at 7 bases. Trimming at V came to 3 bases and at J to 5 bases, leaving 5 bases not matched to a gene. The CDR3 contains 14 residues. Germline loops: CDR1 SGHAT, CDR2 FQNNGV. The CDR3, as DNA: TGTGCCAGCAGCTTTGGAACGGGGGGAGATACGCAGTATTTT. It translates to CASSFGTGGDTQYF. Together with reference TRBV11-2 and TRBJ2-3, the CDR3 gives the full variable domain: EAGVAQSPRYKIIEKRQSVAFWCNPISGHATLYWYQQILGQGPKLLIQFQNNGVVDDSQLPKDRFSAERLKGVDSTLKIQPAKLEDSAVYLCASSFGTGGDTQYFGPGTRLTVL.

This chain connects TRBV5-1 to TRBJ2-5, with TRBD2 matching 8 bases. Germline loops: CDR1 SGHRS, CDR2 YFSETQ. Germline trimming cut 5 bases from V and 1 base from J; bases unmatched to any gene: 7. The CDR3 consists of 15 residues. The CDR3 nucleotides read TGCGCCAGCAGTTACAGCGGGAGCGCCCAAGAGACCCAGTACTTC. This codes for CASSYSGSAQETQYF.

The chain uses TRBV27 and TRBJ2-1, with D uncertain. The CDR3 is made up of 14 amino acids. Germline CDR1 is MNHEY and CDR2 is SMNVEV (reference sequence). Deletions cut 3 bases from V and 10 bases from J, with 16 bases between. The CDR3 loop is CASSLALGIGEQFF. CDR3 coding DNA: TGTGCCAGCAGTTTGGCTTTAGGTATCGGGGAGCAGTTCTTC.

V and J are TRBV6-5 and TRBJ1-2; TRBD1 aligns across 7 bases. The germline V gene encodes CDR1 MNHEY and CDR2 SVGAGI. The CDR3 extends over 13 amino acids. V was clipped by 3 bases and J by 8 bases; unmatched bases: 6. This CDR3 reads CASSYWTGRGYTF. CDR3 nucleotides: TGTGCCAGCAGTTATTGGACAGGAAGAGGCTACACCTTC.

The chain recombines TRBV9 with TRBJ1-1; TRBD1 matches 7 bases. The CDR3 consists of 16 residues. Germline assignment: CDR1 SGDLS and CDR2 YYNGEE. The ends lost 4 bases at V and 6 bases at J; junction bases unmatched: 15. CDR3 in DNA: TGTGCCAGCAGCACCCACATTGGCGGGACAGTCTCTGAAGCTTTCTTT. Translation gives CASSTHIGGTVSEAFF.

V gene TRBV5-4 combines with J gene TRBJ1-2; D not certain. The germline gives CDR1 SGHNT, CDR2 YYREEE (reference sequence). The CDR3 extends over 15 amino acids. V was clipped by 2 bases and J by 4 bases, with 15 bases between them. Here the CDR3 reads CASSLDPKPFYGYTF. CDR3 nucleotides: TGTGCCAGCAGCTTAGACCCGAAACCATTCTATGGCTACACCTTC.

The chain employs TRBV19 and TRBJ2-5; 12 bases match TRBD1. V lost 2 bases and J lost 4; bases outside the gene matches: 5. This CDR3 contains 16 residues. CDR1 LNHDA and CDR2 SQIVND come from the germline V gene (reference sequence). In DNA, the CDR3 is TGTGCCAGTAGTATACTAGGGACAGGGGGCATAGAGACCCAGTACTTC. This sequence encodes CASSILGTGGIETQYF.

Note on this clone: The germline gene is not matched at one end of the junction; a read error may be the cause. The chain uses TRBV2 and TRBJ2-3; D is perhaps TRBD2 (5 bases). Germline-derived CDR1 and CDR2 are SNHLY and FYNNEI. This CDR3 comprises 11 residues. This CDR3 reads CASSEGSAVNF. In nucleotides, the CDR3 is TGTGCCAGCAGTGAGGGGAGCGCAGTAAATTTT.

V is TRBV7-8 and J is TRBJ1-1; D gene uncertain. V dropped 5 bases and J dropped 1 base, with 11 bases sitting between them. The germline V gene has CDR1 SGHVS and CDR2 FQNEAQ. The CDR3 spans 14 residues. CDR3 sequence (DNA): TGTGCCAGCAGCCCATGGACGAGGAACACTGAAGCTTTCTTT. It is translated as CASSPWTRNTEAFF.

V gene TRBV29-1 combines with J gene TRBJ1-4, with TRBD1 matching 9 bases. V was clipped by 1 base and J by 6 bases; unmatched bases: 6. CDR3 size: 15 residues. Germline lookup yields CDR1 SQVTM and CDR2 ANQGSEA. CDR3 bases: TGCAGCGTTGAAGGTTCGGACAGGGGACATGAAAAACTGTTTTTT. Protein: CSVEGSDRGHEKLFF.

The chain carries TRBV18 and TRBJ2-2; D perhaps matches TRBD1 (7 bases). The germline CDR1 and CDR2 sequences are KGHSH and LQKENI. The CDR3 totals 14 residues. With 7 bases removed from V and 5 bases from J, the gap between germline ends came to 14 bases. This chain's CDR3 is CASYTGDWTGELFF. DNA of the CDR3: TGTGCCAGCTACACAGGGGACTGGACCGGGGAGCTGTTTTTT.

This sequence joins TRBV7-9 and TRBJ1-4; TRBD1 matches 12 bases. In germline, CDR1 is SEHNR, CDR2 FQNEAQ (reference sequence). This CDR3 region has 16 residues. V gave up 5 bases and J gave up 7 bases; unmatched junction bases: 8. The chain's CDR3 is CASSGDRGPEGEKLFF. As DNA, the CDR3 is TGTGCCAGCAGCGGGGACAGGGGGCCAGAAGGTGAAAAACTGTTTTTT.

This sequence joins TRBV2 and TRBJ1-1; 8 bases are shared with TRBD1. This CDR3 has 16 amino acids. Germline CDR1 SNHLY, CDR2 FYNNEI. The V and J ends lost 8 bases and 1 base, in that order; junction bases with no gene match: 12. As DNA, the CDR3 is TGTGCCAGCCGGACAGGGTTCACATCAAAGAACACTGAAGCTTTCTTT. Protein sequence: CASRTGFTSKNTEAFF.

This clone is a singleton in its sample. The gene calls are TRBV2 and TRBJ2-2; the match to TRBD2 covers 7 bases. There are 13 residues in the CDR3. Germline V gene lookup returns CDR1 SNHLY and CDR2 FYNNEI. The junction had 5 bases not matched to a gene; V was cut back by 10 bases and J by 3 bases. The CDR3 DNA is TGTGCCACCCAGGGACTACACACCGGGGAGCTGTTTTTT. Protein: CATQGLHTGELFF.

The J gene is TRBJ2-7, the V gene TRBV5-1; 8 bases match TRBD1. With 3 bases clipped from V and 6 bases from J, the junction kept 14 bases outside the gene matches. Germline lookup yields CDR1 SGHRS and CDR2 YFSETQ. The CDR3 is 16 residues long. CDR3 loop: CASSWLGTGRGLEQYF. The CDR3 DNA follows: TGCGCCAGCAGCTGGCTCGGGACAGGACGGGGACTCGAGCAGTACTTC.

The V call is TRBV21-1, the J call TRBJ1-2. TRBV21-1 is noted as a pseudogene. The CDR3 totals 16 residues. The CDR3 protein is CASSNMRRGAGYGYTF. The DNA of the CDR3 is TGTGCCAGCAGCAATATGAGGAGGGGCGCTGGCTATGGCTACACCTTC.

V gene TRBV6-1 combines with J gene TRBJ1-2, with D unresolved. Trimming removed 1 base at V and 5 bases at J, with 8 bases between. The germline V gene has CDR1 MNHNS and CDR2 SASEGT. The length of the CDR3 is 13 residues. The DNA for the CDR3 is TGTGCCAGCAGTGAAGACGCCGCGTATGGCTACACCTTC. This encodes CASSEDAAYGYTF.

V usage is TRBV19 and J usage is TRBJ2-2; a possible D gene is TRBD1 (6 bases). Trimming took off 4 bases at V and 3 bases at J, with 18 bases between the two ends. CDR1 and CDR2 from the germline V gene are LNHDA and SQIVND (reference sequence). The CDR3 is 17 residues long. The CDR3 here is CASSKPGDKRHTGELFF. The CDR3 coding sequence is TGTGCCAGTAGTAAACCCGGGGACAAGCGTCACACCGGGGAGCTGTTTTTT.

The J gene is TRBJ1-2, the V gene TRBV28, with a weak D call TRBD1 (6 bases). Germline CDR1 MDHEN, CDR2 SYDVKM. Trimming left V 1 base short and J 7 bases short, with 10 bases between. The CDR3 loop spans 13 amino acids. The CDR3 protein is CASSLSAQGGYTF. In DNA, the CDR3 is TGTGCCAGCAGTTTATCGGCACAGGGTGGCTACACCTTC.

The chain has TRBV11-1 and TRBJ2-7, with a possible D match to TRBD2 (6 bases). Trimming removed 6 bases from V and 2 bases from J, with 11 bases in between. This CDR3 spans 13 amino acids. Germline CDR1 and CDR2: SGHAT and FQDESV (reference sequence). CDR3 residues: CASSQGLAYEQYF. The CDR3 nucleotides read TGTGCCAGCAGTCAGGGACTCGCCTACGAGCAGTACTTC. The variable domain in full, with the rest retrieved from reference TRBV11-1 and TRBJ2-7, is EAEVAQSPRYKITEKSQAVAFWCDPISGHATLYWYRQILGQGPELLVQFQDESVVDDSQLPKDRFSAERLKGVDSTLKIQPAELGDSAMYLCASSQGLAYEQYFGPGTRLTVT.

The V gene is TRBV18, the J gene TRBJ2-5; no definite D call. Trimming took off 3 bases at V and 7 bases at J, with 15 bases between the two ends. From germline, CDR1 is KGHSH and CDR2 LQKENI. The CDR3 spans 14 residues. The CDR3 protein is CASSPYYRSVTQYF. CDR3 in DNA: TGTGCCAGCTCACCCTACTACAGATCGGTGACCCAGTACTTC.

The chain recombines TRBV27 with TRBJ2-7; 14 nucleotides agree with TRBD2. After removal of 0 bases from V and 7 bases from J, the junction contained 2 bases not matched to a gene. The CDR3 extends over 15 amino acids. CDR1 is MNHEY and CDR2 is SMNVEV in the germline V gene (reference sequence). The CDR3 protein is CASSLSRLAGGEQYF. The CDR3 nucleotides read TGTGCCAGCAGTTTATCCCGACTAGCGGGAGGGGAGCAGTACTTC.

The chain uses TRBV19 and TRBJ1-5; 7 nucleotides align to TRBD1. CDR3 size: 14 residues. Germline CDR1 and CDR2: LNHDA and SQIVND (reference sequence). The ends lost 7 bases at V and 1 base at J; junction bases unmatched: 4. The CDR3, as DNA: TGTGCCAGTACCACCAGGGGGAGCAATCAGCCCCAGCATTTT. Translating gives CASTTRGSNQPQHF. Combining the CDR3 with reference TRBV19 and TRBJ1-5 gives the whole variable domain DGGITQSPKYLFRKEGQNVTLSCEQNLNHDAMYWYRQDPGQGLRLIYYSQIVNDFQKGDIAEGYSVSREKKESFPLTVTSAQKNPTAFYLCASTTRGSNQPQHFGDGTRLSIL.

V gene TRBV10-3 combines with J gene TRBJ1-1; D not resolved. CDR3 length: 13 amino acids. V lost 7 bases to trimming and J lost 0 bases, with 9 bases between them. Germline V lookup: CDR1 ENHRY, CDR2 SYGVKD. The CDR3 sequence: CAIMRRMNTEAFF. The CDR3 nucleotides read TGTGCCATCATGCGCAGGATGAACACTGAAGCTTTCTTT.